These 10 T cell receptor beta chains came from one sample sequenced in a study of T cell changes during pregnancy in multiple sclerosis. Generated by immunoSEQ multiplex PCR, the TCRdb table keeps only in-frame clones and is missing some. The profile shows under 60,000 clones, approximately 92% of them singletons. Sequenced material: CD4+ T cells from peripheral blood mononuclear cells, taken in the third trimester of pregnancy. These receptors all stem from a female donor with multiple sclerosis, enrolled in a pregnancy study.

The chain uses TRBV7-2 and TRBJ1-1; possible D gene TRBD1, 6 bases. Trimming stripped 4 bases from V and 3 bases from J, with 18 bases between. The CDR3 sequence is 16 residues long. CDR1 is SGHTA and CDR2 is FQGNSA in the germline V gene. The DNA of the CDR3 is TGTGCCAGCAGCTCCCTCTCGACAGGTGCCTACACTGAAGCTTTCTTT. It is translated as CASSSLSTGAYTEAFF.

The chain recombines TRBV7-2 with TRBJ2-3; D is possibly TRBD2 (5 bases). The CDR3 is 15 residues long. Trimming cost V 2 bases and J 4 bases, with 13 bases left between them. Germline V CDR1 and CDR2: SGHTA, FQGNSA. The chain's CDR3 is CASSLSGSRADTQYF. CDR3 nucleotide sequence: TGTGCCAGCAGCTTATCTGGGAGTCGGGCAGATACGCAGTATTTT.

The V gene is TRBV6-4, the J gene TRBJ1-1; 10 nucleotides align to TRBD1. CDR3 length: 15 residues. CDR1 and CDR2 (germline): MRHNA, SNTAGT. J gave up 6 bases and V 4 bases, and 8 bases lay outside the gene matches. The CDR3 sequence is CASSVDRGRVSEAFF. In DNA form, the CDR3 reads TGTGCCAGCAGTGTCGACAGGGGGCGCGTTTCTGAAGCTTTCTTT.

The rearrangement joins TRBV5-1 to TRBJ1-1; 7 nucleotides align to TRBD1. CDR3 size: 15 residues. CDR1 is SGHRS and CDR2 is YFSETQ in the germline V gene. V lost 4 bases to trimming and J lost 0 bases; unmatched junction nucleotides: 6. The CDR3 nucleotides read TGCGCCAGCAGCGTTACCGGACAGGTGAACACTGAAGCTTTCTTT. This encodes CASSVTGQVNTEAFF. The whole variable domain, remainder taken from reference TRBV5-1 and TRBJ1-1, is KAGVTQTPRYLIKTRGQQVTLSCSPISGHRSVSWYQQTPGQGLQFLFEYFSETQRNKGNFPGRFSGRQFSNSRSEMNVSTLELGDSALYLCASSVTGQVNTEAFFGQGTRLTVV.

The V and J genes are TRBV5-4 and TRBJ2-1; D not resolved. CDR1 and CDR2 from the germline V gene are SGHNT and YYREEE (reference sequence). The CDR3 runs 15 residues. The ends were cut back, 1 base at V and 7 bases at J, with 15 bases in the middle. DNA for the CDR3: TGTGCCAGCAGCTTGAGAAAAGAAGCGACTAATGAGCAGTTCTTC. Its protein product is CASSLRKEATNEQFF.

J is TRBJ2-7 and V is TRBV6-5; TRBD2 matches 9 bases. This CDR3 is 15 amino acids long. J was trimmed by 3 bases and V by 5 bases; bases with no gene match: 8. Germline V gives CDR1 MNHEY, CDR2 SVGAGI. The CDR3: CASSPSGTRYYEQYF. For the CDR3, the DNA is TGTGCCAGCAGTCCTAGCGGGACTAGATACTACGAGCAGTACTTC.

This clone was observed a single time. The chain is built from TRBV5-4 and TRBJ1-1; tentative D call: TRBD1 (6 bases). The germline V gene encodes CDR1 SGHNT and CDR2 YYREEE (reference sequence). The CDR3 has 16 residues. V lost 4 bases and J 4 bases, leaving 20 bases between the germline ends. The CDR3 region has the DNA TGTGCCAGCAGCCCCCAGCGGGGGGCAGTGAGCACTGAAGCTTTCTTT. Protein sequence: CASSPQRGAVSTEAFF.

The chain employs TRBV5-4 and TRBJ2-3; the D is unclear. The CDR3 consists of 15 residues. V shed 0 bases and J shed 0 bases, with 8 bases lying between them. Germline CDR1 SGHNT, CDR2 YYREEE (reference sequence). For the CDR3, the DNA is TGTGCCAGCAGCTTGGGCGGCGTGAGCACAGATACGCAGTATTTT. Translated: CASSLGGVSTDTQYF.

The V gene is TRBV19, the J gene TRBJ1-2; D is unclear. Germline-derived CDR1 and CDR2 are LNHDA and SQIVND (reference sequence). This CDR3 spans 11 amino acids. The V and J ends lost 8 bases and 8 bases respectively, with 12 bases between them. Written as DNA, the CDR3 is TGTGCCAGTCTATCGGGTGGAGGCTACACCTTC. Translation gives CASLSGGGYTF.

This CDR3 reads CSGLEGDYGYTF. The CDR3 DNA is TGCAGCGGCCTAGAGGGGGACTATGGCTACACCTTC. The chain employs TRBV29-1 and TRBJ1-2, with D perhaps TRBD1 (6 bases). Germline-derived CDR1 and CDR2 are SQVTM and ANQGSEA. The V end was cut by 7 bases, the J end by 3 bases, with 12 bases between. The CDR3 contains 12 residues.